The clone carrying this T cell receptor beta chain was counted between two and nine times. Its antigen remains unidentified. Only in-frame clones appear in the TCRdb table, and some are missing; sequencing was by immunoSEQ multiplex PCR. The table shows some 150,000 clones, with 85% to 95% occurring only once. The V end was cut by 5 bases, the J end by 2 bases, with 10 bases between. The germline V gene has CDR1 MNHEY and CDR2 SMNVEV (reference sequence). The CDR3 length is 14 residues. This entry comes from a study of T cell responses to AZD1222 COVID-19 vaccine. Study-wide points: Variant regions that are unmutated are reportedly the target of nearly half of spike-specific TCRs. Following two doses of AZD1222, Spike-specific TCR breadth and depth rose.

The sequence came from an adult in good health. The source was peripheral blood, collected on day 0 of AZD1222 vaccination. This rearrangement joins TRBV27 to TRBJ1-3; D gene uncertain. The chain's CDR3 is CASSATWAGNTIYF. The CDR3 coding sequence is TGTGCCAGCAGTGCCACTTGGGCTGGAAACACCATATATTTT.